This is a list of T cell receptor beta chains from one sample in a study of blood T cell repertoires in COVID-19. Assay used: immunoSEQ multiplex PCR; TCRdb lists only in-frame clones, some missing. In the table there are 470,000 or so clones, 75% to 90% of which are singletons. Sequencing input: peripheral blood. These TCRs come from a woman aged 25 to 39 with acute or convalescent COVID-19. Both conserved end residues are part of each CDR3. The D gene is left open where the match is weak. Clone sizes are given selectively: once, few, many, or a class where the clone is expanded.

j_gene: TRBJ1-5
len: 15
v_gene: TRBV25-1
d_gene: -
abundance: -
CDR3nt: TGTGCCAGCAGTGATTATGGCGGTTTAGTACAGCCCCAGCATTTT
CDR3aa: CASSDYGGLVQPQHF

j_gene: TRBJ1-5
len: 18
v_gene: TRBV6-6
d_gene: -
abundance: -
CDR3nt: TGTGCCAGCAGTCCCCGGACACGAGTAAGAAATAGCAATCAGCCCCAGCATTTT
CDR3aa: CASSPRTRVRNSNQPQHF

j_gene: TRBJ2-7
len: 12
v_gene: TRBV28
d_gene: -
abundance: -
CDR3nt: TGTGCCGGCGGGCGGGCCGGATACGAGCAGTACTTC
CDR3aa: CAGGRAGYEQYF

j_gene: TRBJ1-5
len: 13
v_gene: TRBV19
d_gene: -
abundance: -
CDR3nt: TGTGCCAGTACCACCGGGTTTTACCAGCCCCAGCATTTT
CDR3aa: CASTTGFYQPQHF

j_gene: TRBJ2-2
len: 18
v_gene: TRBV29-1
d_gene: TRBD1
abundance: -
CDR3nt: TGCAGCGTTGAAGACCCTGCGCGGACAGGGGGCGCCTTCGGGGAGCTGTTTTTT
CDR3aa: CSVEDPARTGGAFGELFF

j_gene: TRBJ1-1
len: 14
v_gene: TRBV5-1
d_gene: -
abundance: -
CDR3nt: TGCGCCAGCGGGGTGGGGACTTTGAACACTGAAGCTTTCTTT
CDR3aa: CASGVGTLNTEAFF

j_gene: TRBJ1-4
len: 15
v_gene: TRBV10-1
d_gene: -
abundance: -
CDR3nt: TGCGCCAGCGTTACCCTACTTGCAACTAATGAAAAACTGTTTTTT
CDR3aa: CASVTLLATNEKLFF

j_gene: TRBJ2-3
len: 15
v_gene: TRBV10-1
d_gene: TRBD1
abundance: -
CDR3nt: TGCGCCAGCAGTGAAGTACAGGGGGAAACAGATACGCAGTATTTT
CDR3aa: CASSEVQGETDTQYF

j_gene: TRBJ2-7
len: 14
v_gene: TRBV11-1
d_gene: TRBD1
abundance: -
CDR3nt: TGTGCCAGCGCCCTCCGGGACAGGATCCACGAGCAGTACTTC
CDR3aa: CASALRDRIHEQYF

j_gene: TRBJ1-6
len: 16
v_gene: TRBV14
d_gene: TRBD1
abundance: -
CDR3nt: TGTGCCAGCAGCCTATCGCCCGGGACAGGGTTACTGACCCTCCACTTT
CDR3aa: CASSLSPGTGLLTLHF

j_gene: TRBJ1-2
len: 13
v_gene: TRBV28
d_gene: -
abundance: -
CDR3nt: TGTGCCAGCAGTTTACAGGGATATAATGGCTACACCTTC
CDR3aa: CASSLQGYNGYTF

j_gene: TRBJ2-1
len: 18
v_gene: TRBV3-1/TRBV3-2
d_gene: TRBD2
abundance: once
CDR3nt: TGTGCCAGCAGCCCGATCGCTAGCGGGGGGGCTGAAAAGGTTGAGCAGTTCTTC
CDR3aa: CASSPIASGGAEKVEQFF

j_gene: TRBJ2-7
len: 13
v_gene: TRBV6-5
d_gene: -
abundance: -
CDR3nt: TGTGCCAGCGCACAAGGGGCTGTCTCCGAGCAGTACTTC
CDR3aa: CASAQGAVSEQYF

j_gene: TRBJ2-1
len: 14
v_gene: TRBV5-1
d_gene: -
abundance: -
CDR3nt: TGCGCCAGCAGCGAGAAACAGTTTTACAATGAGCAGTTCTTC
CDR3aa: CASSEKQFYNEQFF

j_gene: TRBJ2-7
len: 13
v_gene: TRBV6-4
d_gene: -
abundance: -
CDR3nt: TGTGCCACCCCGGGACACGTGGCCTACGAGCAGTACTTC
CDR3aa: CATPGHVAYEQYF

j_gene: TRBJ2-3
len: 14
v_gene: TRBV5-6
d_gene: -
abundance: -
CDR3nt: TGTGCCAGCAGCTTGAATACGGCGGCAGATACGCAGTATTTT
CDR3aa: CASSLNTAADTQYF

j_gene: TRBJ2-5
len: 13
v_gene: TRBV4-2
d_gene: -
abundance: -
CDR3nt: TGTGCCAGCAGCCAAGGAGATAGAGAGACCCAGTACTTC
CDR3aa: CASSQGDRETQYF

j_gene: TRBJ1-5
len: 20
v_gene: TRBV19
d_gene: -
abundance: -
CDR3nt: TGTGCCAGTAGCTCCACTTCCGGACAGCTCGGCTTTGTTAGCAATCAGCCCCAGCATTTT
CDR3aa: CASSSTSGQLGFVSNQPQHF

j_gene: TRBJ2-5
len: 22
v_gene: TRBV21-1
d_gene: -
abundance: -
CDR3nt: TGTGCCAGCAGCAAAGTATTAAAGGGGTGCCCGGGACTAGCTAATAGTCTAGGGACCCAGTACTTC
CDR3aa: CASSKVLKGCPGLANSLGTQYF

j_gene: TRBJ1-1
len: 14
v_gene: TRBV7-6
d_gene: -
abundance: -
CDR3nt: TGTGCCAGCAGCTTAGGGGCACCTGACACTGAAGCTTTCTTT
CDR3aa: CASSLGAPDTEAFF

j_gene: TRBJ2-7
len: 12
v_gene: TRBV5-6
d_gene: -
abundance: -
CDR3nt: TGTGCCAGCATGAGGAGTTCCTACGAGCAGTACTTC
CDR3aa: CASMRSSYEQYF

j_gene: TRBJ1-4
len: 15
v_gene: TRBV5-1
d_gene: -
abundance: once
CDR3nt: TGCGCCAGCAGCCCGACAACCGCAACTAATGAAAAACTGTTTTTT
CDR3aa: CASSPTTATNEKLFF

j_gene: TRBJ1-4
len: 11
v_gene: TRBV29-1
d_gene: -
abundance: -
CDR3nt: TGCAGCGTTCTACAGAATGAAAAACTGTTTTTT
CDR3aa: CSVLQNEKLFF

j_gene: TRBJ1-6
len: 13
v_gene: TRBV19
d_gene: -
abundance: -
CDR3nt: TGTGCCAGACCAAAAGCGAGTAATTCACCCCTCCACTTT
CDR3aa: CARPKASNSPLHF

j_gene: TRBJ2-1
len: 21
v_gene: TRBV7-8
d_gene: TRBD2
abundance: -
CDR3nt: TGTGCCAGCAGCAACGCCAGACTGACAGTAGCTAGCGGGGGGAACCACAATGAGCAGTTCTTC
CDR3aa: CASSNARLTVASGGNHNEQFF

j_gene: TRBJ1-4
len: 16
v_gene: TRBV3-1/TRBV3-2
d_gene: TRBD1
abundance: -
CDR3nt: TGTGCCAGCAGCCGGGGGACAGGGTCTATACTGGAAAAACTGTTTTTT
CDR3aa: CASSRGTGSILEKLFF

j_gene: TRBJ2-2
len: 15
v_gene: TRBV18
d_gene: -
abundance: -
CDR3nt: TGTGCCAGCTCATCGGACCCGCCGGGGACAGGGGAGCTGTTTTTT
CDR3aa: CASSSDPPGTGELFF

j_gene: TRBJ1-6
len: 16
v_gene: TRBV2
d_gene: TRBD1
abundance: -
CDR3nt: TGTGCCAGCAGTGAAGTGGGGGACAGGGGAGCTTCACCCCTCCACTTT
CDR3aa: CASSEVGDRGASPLHF

j_gene: TRBJ1-4
len: 14
v_gene: TRBV5-5
d_gene: TRBD1
abundance: -
CDR3nt: TGTGCCAGCAGTGTTGGACAGGAGGGGGAAAAACTGTTTTTT
CDR3aa: CASSVGQEGEKLFF

j_gene: TRBJ2-5
len: 18
v_gene: TRBV19
d_gene: TRBD2
abundance: once
CDR3nt: TGTGCCAGTAGTATCGCGGCTAGCGGGGGGGTTGAACAAGAGACCCAGTACTTC
CDR3aa: CASSIAASGGVEQETQYF

j_gene: TRBJ2-1
len: 11
v_gene: TRBV19
d_gene: TRBD1
abundance: -
CDR3nt: TGTGCCAGTAGTAACGGACAGGGGCAGTTCTTC
CDR3aa: CASSNGQGQFF

j_gene: TRBJ2-2
len: 13
v_gene: TRBV29-1
d_gene: -
abundance: -
CDR3nt: TGCAGCGTTGGACACTCGAACACCGGGGAGCTGTTTTTT
CDR3aa: CSVGHSNTGELFF

j_gene: TRBJ2-5
len: 17
v_gene: TRBV2
d_gene: TRBD2
abundance: -
CDR3nt: TGTGCCAGCAGTTCCTACACTAGCGGGGGAACCGAAGAGACCCAGTACTTC
CDR3aa: CASSSYTSGGTEETQYF

j_gene: TRBJ1-6
len: 15
v_gene: TRBV2
d_gene: -
abundance: once
CDR3nt: TGTGCCAGCAGTGACTCGGGGGGTACGGATTCACCCCTCCACTTT
CDR3aa: CASSDSGGTDSPLHF

j_gene: TRBJ2-3
len: 15
v_gene: TRBV11-2
d_gene: TRBD2
abundance: -
CDR3nt: TGTGCCAGCAGCTCGCGGGGGGGCGGCACAGATACGCAGTATTTT
CDR3aa: CASSSRGGGTDTQYF

j_gene: TRBJ1-1
len: 16
v_gene: TRBV5-1
d_gene: -
abundance: -
CDR3nt: TGCGCCAGCAGCCCGACCTCGACAACTTCGAACACTGAAGCTTTCTTT
CDR3aa: CASSPTSTTSNTEAFF

j_gene: TRBJ2-3
len: 15
v_gene: TRBV7-2
d_gene: -
abundance: -
CDR3nt: TGTGCCAGCAGCTCCCGGCTAGCGCCCACAGATACGCAGTATTTT
CDR3aa: CASSSRLAPTDTQYF

j_gene: TRBJ2-5
len: 14
v_gene: TRBV6-1
d_gene: -
abundance: -
CDR3nt: TGTGCCAGCAGTGAAGGAGCGTACCAAGAGACCCAGTACTTC
CDR3aa: CASSEGAYQETQYF

j_gene: TRBJ1-1
len: 17
v_gene: TRBV10-1
d_gene: TRBD1
abundance: -
CDR3nt: TGCGCCAGCAGTGAAAGCTCCCGGGGACAGAGGAACACTGAAGCTTTCTTT
CDR3aa: CASSESSRGQRNTEAFF

j_gene: TRBJ2-3
len: 16
v_gene: TRBV4-1
d_gene: TRBD2
abundance: -
CDR3nt: TGCGCCAGCAGCCAAGATCTAAGCGGGGGGGCCGATACGCAGTATTTT
CDR3aa: CASSQDLSGGADTQYF

j_gene: TRBJ2-1
len: 17
v_gene: TRBV5-4
d_gene: -
abundance: once
CDR3nt: TGTGCCAGCAGCTTGGAAGGTGGGAGGAGCTCCTACAATGAGCAGTTCTTC
CDR3aa: CASSLEGGRSSYNEQFF

j_gene: TRBJ2-3
len: 14
v_gene: TRBV2
d_gene: TRBD2
abundance: -
CDR3nt: TGTGCCAGCAGAAGGCGACTAGCGGCAGATACGCAGTATTTT
CDR3aa: CASRRRLAADTQYF

j_gene: TRBJ2-5
len: 13
v_gene: TRBV4-1
d_gene: -
abundance: -
CDR3nt: TGCGCCAGCAGCCGACTAGTTTTGGAGACCCAGTACTTC
CDR3aa: CASSRLVLETQYF

j_gene: TRBJ2-3
len: 15
v_gene: TRBV7-3
d_gene: TRBD2
abundance: -
CDR3nt: TGTGCCAGCAGCGTCACTGGACTAGCCTTAGATACGCAGTATTTT
CDR3aa: CASSVTGLALDTQYF